The clone carrying this TCR beta chain occurred a few times. What it recognizes is unknown. The data belong to a study of T-cell memory formation after mild COVID-19. Notes on the study in general: While clones contracting from day 15 to 85 were balanced between CD4 and CD8, later expanders leaned CD4+. CD8+ contracting clones occupied EMRA, while CD4+ ones occupied mainly CM and EM.

Sample barcodes and UMIs were carried by the TCR alpha and TCR beta cDNA libraries that 5'RACE generated with constant-segment primers. TCRdb processed the 5' RACE reads anew with MiXCR; each CDR3 protein has one entry. The data contain approximately 250,000 distinct CDR3 sequences, 15% to 20% of them seen just once; the ten biggest clones take up 22%. The sequence came from a man younger than 35 who had mild COVID-19 (a few samples of this study predate the infection). Cell type and time point are not known. Specimen: PBMCs or a T cell subset sorted from them (not recorded which).

CDR3 nucleotides: TGTGCCAGCAGTGAGCAAACGGCAGCCCAAACTGAAGCTTTCTTT. This translates into CASSEQTAAQTEAFF. The gene calls are TRBV11-2 and TRBJ1-1; no clear D gene. The V end lost 6 bases, the J end lost 5 bases, and 19 bases lay between the germline ends. The germline V gene has CDR1 SGHAT and CDR2 FQNNGV. There are 15 residues in the CDR3.